This T cell receptor (beta chain) stems from a study of shared clonotypes between healthy human individuals (dated by TCRdb to the early 2020s). Regarding the research as a whole: A few men and two women, aged 18 to 49 years, made up the cohort. For each donor, CD4 naive and CD4 memory were each given three plates, CD8 naive was given two plates, and CD8 memory was given one plate. To estimate repertoire size and how much clonotypes are shared between individuals, the study performed deep sequencing of blood TCR repertoires from a handful of healthy adults. Libraries were prepared and TCR repertoires were sequenced by different laboratories using diverse techniques, in order to increase sequencing depth and limit assay-specific biases. Per donor, leukapheresis produced somewhere between about 0.9 and 9 billion PBMCs. Results and caveats for the whole study, not just this receptor: The small number of donors limited the genetic and exposure-history diversity represented. Sampling was limited to blood, and TCR repertoires in tissue likely differ from TCR repertoires in blood. Across a handful of donors, about 5% of naive CD4, more than 3% of naive CD8, roughly 2.2% of memory CD4, and 0.3% to 0.45% of memory CD8 clonotypes were shared. Rarefaction of sorted-subset datasets indicated incomplete sequencing despite the large sequencing depth. Pairwise subsampling led to the expectation that sequencing depth would affect the degree of clonotype sharing among donors. Naive subsets generally had larger estimated clonotype richness than memory subsets did. Compared with non-shared clonotypes, the clonotypes found in all four sorted-subset donors had higher generation probabilities.

Comment on this clone: What this receptor recognizes is not known. Per-base qualities were not stored, and no clone one base away is much larger.

CD8 naive samples were CD45RO-negative cells positively selected for CCR7, giving a CD45RA+CCR7+ population that excluded TemRA cells. The donors were healthy, HIV-negative adults who had no recently reported acute infections or vaccinations. Only Caucasian adults living in Nashville, Tennessee, USA were represented among the donors. Blood was obtained by leukapheresis, after which PBMCs were separated by Ficoll-Histopaque density gradient centrifugation and cryopreserved in liquid nitrogen vapor phase. Analytical flow cytometry was used to check the purity and quantity of each magnetically sorted T cell population. From each sorted fraction, genomic DNA was isolated and quantified by UV absorbance on a Nanodrop 2000c. According to the germline V gene (reference sequence), CDR1 reads GTSNPN and CDR2 reads SVGIG. V is trimmed back by 2 bases and J by 6 bases, and the junction contains 9 bases that no gene match accounts for. The CDR3, from cysteine to phenylalanine, totals 15 residues. The only DNA kept is the CDR3, 45 bases in frame from the first base.

Using the deep immunoSEQ assay, multiplex PCR amplified TCR CDR3 regions from genomic DNA. Genomic DNA extracted from each cell subset was distributed evenly over all wells of several immunoSEQ 96-well plates, and each plate served as one replicate. For sorted subsets, each replicate PCR was loaded with about 0.2 ug genomic DNA, equivalent to some 31,000 T cell genomes. Purified libraries were measured with a Qubit 3.0 fluorometer, size-checked on a Bioanalyzer 2100, and measured again with the KAPA Library Quantification kit. Every immunoSEQ 96-well plate was sequenced on a dedicated single-read 150-cycle Illumina NextSeq 550 flow cell. From the authors' description of their analysis: Because the immunoSEQ output included only junctional sequences and no quality scores, the filtering could not be the same as the filtering used for full-length reads. To assign V/J genes and CDR3, sequences were annotated using PyIR, a Python wrapper for IgBLAST v1.9, with IMGT germline references. Reads were removed for weak V/J assignments (E-value above 1e-6), missing CDR3, stop codons, out-of-frame junctions, or ambiguous translated residues. V3J clonotypes were defined by identical inferred V gene, J gene, and CDR3 amino acid sequence. The percentage overlap between two repertoires was calculated by dividing the number of shared unique clonotypes by the size of the smaller repertoire. Three approaches were used to assess repertoire richness: RTK rarefaction, the Chao1 estimator, and Recon v2.1 estimates of unobserved clonotypes. For all TCRbeta clonotypes obtained by the gDNA method from a handful of donors, generation probabilities were computed with OLGA. TCRdb re-hosts the immuneACCESS table, in-frame sequences only. Its copies lack some clones; in the studies checked, an unresolved V gene accounts for under half of them, and the cause for the rest is not known. V and J calls and clone size are given by that table; D and trimming were obtained from the DNA. For this sample the table gives around 2,000,000 clones, of which less than 95% were detected only once. The top ten constitute more than 0.95% of the sample.

The sample was naive CD8+ T cells sorted from blood. The sample's cell subset or site label is to be understood as: CD45RA+CCR7+. In this chain, TRBV30 is recombined with TRBJ2-1; 8 bases in the junction line up with TRBD1. This receptor was obtained from a man between 18 and 29 years old in good health. The DNA reads TGTGCCTGGAGTTTAGGGACAGGTTTCCGCAATGAGCAGTTCTTC. It is translated as CAWSLGTGFRNEQFF. The entire variable domain, with the stretches around the CDR3 drawn from the reference TRBV30 and TRBJ2-1 proteins, is SQTIHQWPATLVQPVGSPLSLECTVEGTSNPNLYWYRQAAGRGLQLLFYSVGIGQISSEVPQNLSASRPQDRQFILSSKKLLLSDSGFYLCAWSLGTGFRNEQFFGPGTRLTVL.